This is a list of T cell receptor beta chains from one sample in a study of cytomegalovirus exposure and HLA in healthy donors. Profiling relied on immunoSEQ multiplex PCR, and the TCRdb table lists in-frame clones only, not all of them. The sample lists about 140,000 clones; roughly 80% were seen once. Sequencing used PBMCs. These receptors came from a female donor in good health and CMV-seronegative. CDR3s include the opening cysteine and the closing phenylalanine or tryptophan. A D gene is named only where the DNA matches it firmly. Clone size appears in some rows only: once, few, many, or a class for an expanded clone.

J gene	D gene	clone size	V gene	CDR3 protein	CDR3 DNA
TRBJ2-1	TRBD1	once	TRBV2	CASSRDRENNEQFF	TGTGCCAGCAGCCGGGACAGGGAAAACAATGAGCAGTTCTTC
TRBJ2-5	TRBD1	-	TRBV2	CASRNRDRGRETQYF	TGTGCCAGCAGAAACCGGGACAGGGGGCGAGAGACCCAGTACTTC
TRBJ1-1	TRBD1	-	TRBV6-6	CASTKTGGTEAFF	TGTGCCAGCACCAAGACAGGGGGCACTGAAGCTTTCTTT
TRBJ1-2	-	-	TRBV7-9	CASSLEGGNGYTF	TGTGCCAGCAGCTTAGAGGGGGGGAATGGCTACACCTTC
TRBJ2-7	TRBD1	-	TRBV6-5	CASRTPTGVYEQYF	TGTGCCAGCCGAACACCGACAGGGGTCTACGAGCAGTACTTC
TRBJ2-1	TRBD2	-	TRBV16	CASSHRRGTSGNNEQFF	TGTGCCAGCAGCCACCGCAGGGGGACTAGCGGGAACAATGAGCAGTTCTTC
TRBJ2-2	TRBD2	-	TRBV29-1	CSVTTSATNTGELFF	TGCAGCGTAACGACTAGCGCAACGAACACCGGGGAGCTGTTTTTT
TRBJ2-5	-	-	TRBV7-3	CASSLESVEETQYF	TGTGCCAGCAGCTTAGAAAGTGTCGAGGAGACCCAGTACTTC
TRBJ1-1	-	few	TRBV19	CASSISLNTEAFF	TGTGCCAGTAGTATCAGTCTCAACACTGAAGCTTTCTTT
TRBJ2-2	TRBD2	few	TRBV9	CASTEREGSGELFF	TGTGCCAGCACGGAGCGGGAGGGCTCCGGGGAGCTGTTTTTT
TRBJ2-7	-	-	TRBV28	CASSLRGGLFYEQYF	TGTGCCAGCAGTTTAAGGGGGGGTCTTTTCTACGAGCAGTACTTC
TRBJ1-1	-	-	TRBV11-2	CASSLEQILNTEAFF	TGTGCCAGCAGCTTAGAACAGATTTTGAACACTGAAGCTTTCTTT
TRBJ2-3	TRBD1	few	TRBV7-9	CATTGVADTQYF	TGTGCCACAACAGGGGTGGCAGATACGCAGTATTTT
TRBJ2-3	TRBD2	-	TRBV7-9	CASSLGSAGATTDTQYF	TGTGCCAGCAGCTTAGGATCAGCGGGAGCCACCACAGATACGCAGTATTTT
TRBJ2-2	-	-	TRBV5-8	CASSFQNTGELFF	TGTGCCAGCAGCTTCCAGAACACCGGGGAGCTGTTTTTT
TRBJ2-5	TRBD1	once	TRBV4-1	CASSQGQTYQETQYF	TGCGCCAGCAGCCAGGGACAGACGTACCAAGAGACCCAGTACTTC
TRBJ2-2	-	once	TRBV5-6	CASSLAWEHATGELFF	TGTGCCAGCAGCTTGGCGTGGGAGCACGCAACCGGGGAGCTGTTTTTT
TRBJ2-1	TRBD2	-	TRBV6-5	CASSYTSGRNNEQFF	TGTGCCAGCAGTTACACTAGCGGGAGAAACAATGAGCAGTTCTTC
TRBJ1-2	TRBD1	-	TRBV6-1	CASRSGQYESGYTF	TGTGCCAGCAGGTCGGGACAGTATGAGTCTGGCTACACCTTC
TRBJ2-7	TRBD1	-	TRBV6-6	CASSNRTGGSYEQYF	TGTGCCAGCAGTAACCGGACAGGGGGATCCTACGAGCAGTACTTC
TRBJ2-5	TRBD1	-	TRBV19	CASRGQGLETQYF	TGTGCCAGTAGGGGACAGGGATTGGAGACCCAGTACTTC
TRBJ1-2	TRBD1	-	TRBV7-9	CSSGPDRDGYTF	TGTTCCAGCGGACCAGACAGGGACGGCTACACCTTC
TRBJ1-1	TRBD1	-	TRBV19	CASIQTGGRTEAFF	TGTGCCAGTATACAGACAGGGGGCAGGACTGAAGCTTTCTTT
TRBJ2-7	TRBD2	-	TRBV6-5	CASSYSGLPYEQYF	TGTGCCAGCAGTTACTCGGGACTACCCTACGAGCAGTACTTC
TRBJ2-1	-	-	TRBV19	CASSISLGHYNEQFF	TGTGCCAGTAGTATATCGCTCGGTCATTACAATGAGCAGTTCTTC
TRBJ2-5	-	-	TRBV4-1	CASSQQFPQQETQYF	TGCGCCAGCAGCCAACAATTTCCTCAGCAAGAGACCCAGTACTTC
TRBJ2-6	-	few	TRBV2	CASSERGRGSGANVLTF	TGTGCCAGCAGTGAAAGGGGTAGGGGCTCTGGGGCCAACGTCCTGACTTTC
TRBJ2-1	TRBD2	-	TRBV2	CASSLVAGVINEQFF	TGTGCCAGCTCCCTAGTTGCGGGAGTTATCAATGAGCAGTTCTTC
TRBJ1-4	TRBD1	-	TRBV28	CASSSGGGQGALEKLFF	TGTGCCAGCAGTTCCGGGGGTGGACAGGGGGCATTAGAAAAACTGTTTTTT
TRBJ2-1	TRBD2	-	TRBV5-6	CASSSPGREKDEQFF	TGTGCCAGCAGCTCCCCGGGGCGGGAGAAGGATGAGCAGTTCTTC
TRBJ2-7	-	-	TRBV5-1	CASSLVPDYEQYF	TGCGCCAGCAGCTTGGTTCCAGACTACGAGCAGTACTTC
TRBJ2-1	TRBD2	-	TRBV13	CASSLRGLVSYEQFF	TGTGCCAGCAGCTTGCGGGGACTAGTAAGTTATGAGCAGTTCTTC
TRBJ1-4	TRBD1	-	TRBV28	CASRPDRGANEKLFF	TGTGCCAGCAGACCGGACAGGGGCGCTAATGAAAAACTGTTTTTT
TRBJ1-5	TRBD1	once	TRBV5-3	CARSWKVHRGSSNQPQHF	TGTGCCAGAAGCTGGAAGGTACACAGGGGTTCAAGCAATCAGCCCCAGCATTTT
TRBJ2-3	TRBD2	few	TRBV9	CASSPAPLAAGEDTQYF	TGTGCCAGCAGCCCCGCCCCCCTAGCGGCCGGGGAGGATACGCAGTATTTT
TRBJ1-1	TRBD1	-	TRBV29-1	CSVGTGVMNTEAFF	TGCAGCGTAGGGACAGGAGTCATGAACACTGAAGCTTTCTTT
TRBJ2-5	-	-	TRBV7-2	CASRGIESAQYF	TGTGCCAGCCGCGGGATAGAGTCGGCCCAGTACTTC
TRBJ2-7	-	-	TRBV28	CASSFYPLLRDSSYEQYF	TGTGCCAGCAGTTTTTACCCCCTTCTGCGCGATTCCTCCTACGAGCAGTACTTC
TRBJ2-7	-	-	TRBV9	CASSVGLVGSYEQYF	TGTGCCAGCAGCGTAGGCCTAGTGGGCTCCTACGAGCAGTACTTC
TRBJ2-7	TRBD1	-	TRBV29-1	CSVGRDRGYEQYF	TGCAGCGTTGGCCGGGACAGAGGCTACGAGCAGTACTTC